This TCR beta chain was identified during a study of regulatory T cells in long-lasting Graves disease. Study information: With positive TSH receptor antibodies and over 5 years of antithyroid drugs, Graves' disease was considered persistent.

Regarding the study as a whole: TRBV28 was favored in persistent disease, as were TRBJ1-2 and TRBJ2-5.

The germline V gene has CDR1 SGHTA and CDR2 FQGNSA. Trimming cost V 5 bases and J 6 bases, with 17 bases left between them. This CDR3 comprises 14 residues. This clonotype was counted a few times. The antigen is not known. In building TCR beta libraries, iRepertoire HTBI primers were used together with Arm-PCR of CDR3 regions. TCRdb re-derived calls from the multiplex PCR reads in MiXCR, one entry per CDR3 protein. The sample has roughly 450,000 distinct CDR3 sequences, less than 25% seen once. The time point here: persistent/refractory GD, antithyroid drugs over 5 years with positive TRAb. Following extraction of RNA from PBMCs, that RNA was used to make the TCR library. Graves' disease diagnosis relied on American Thyroid Association guidelines. An endocrinology unit in Xi'an, China, supplied the patients.

The source was peripheral blood mononuclear cells (PBMCs), collected when the disease was refractory, from a patient treated with antithyroid drugs. The gene calls are TRBV7-2 and TRBJ2-7, with D possibly called TRBD1 or TRBD2 (5 bases each). This clonotype was obtained from a female donor with Graves disease. CDR3 sequence: CASSRGSTGAEQYF. In DNA, the CDR3 is TGTGCCAGCAGCCGGGGTAGTACAGGTGCCGAGCAGTACTTC.